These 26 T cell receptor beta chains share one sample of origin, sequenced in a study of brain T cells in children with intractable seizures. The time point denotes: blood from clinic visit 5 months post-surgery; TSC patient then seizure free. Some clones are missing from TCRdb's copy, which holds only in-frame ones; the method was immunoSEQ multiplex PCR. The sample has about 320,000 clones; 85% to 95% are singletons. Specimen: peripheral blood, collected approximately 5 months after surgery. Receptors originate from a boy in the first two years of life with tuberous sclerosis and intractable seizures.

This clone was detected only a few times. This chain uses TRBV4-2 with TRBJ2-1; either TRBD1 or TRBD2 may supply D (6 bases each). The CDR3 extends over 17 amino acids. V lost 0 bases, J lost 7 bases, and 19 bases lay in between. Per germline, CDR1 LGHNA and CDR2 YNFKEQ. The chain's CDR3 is CASSQDLVGAGKNEQFF. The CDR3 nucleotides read TGTGCCAGCAGCCAAGATCTCGTGGGGGCGGGAAAAAATGAGCAGTTCTTC.

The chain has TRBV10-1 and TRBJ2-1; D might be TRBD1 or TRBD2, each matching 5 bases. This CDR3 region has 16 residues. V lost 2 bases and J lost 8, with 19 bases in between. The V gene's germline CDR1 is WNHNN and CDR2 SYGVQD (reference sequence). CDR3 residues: CASSEGVARGRDEQFF. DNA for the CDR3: TGCGCCAGCAGTGAGGGGGTAGCGAGGGGCAGGGATGAGCAGTTCTTC.

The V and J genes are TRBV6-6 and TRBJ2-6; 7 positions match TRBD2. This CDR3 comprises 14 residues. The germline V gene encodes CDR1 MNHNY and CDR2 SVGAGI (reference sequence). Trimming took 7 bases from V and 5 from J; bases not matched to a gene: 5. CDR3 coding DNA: TGTGCCAGCACCACCGGGAGGAGGGCCAACGTCCTGACTTTC. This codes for CASTTGRRANVLTF.

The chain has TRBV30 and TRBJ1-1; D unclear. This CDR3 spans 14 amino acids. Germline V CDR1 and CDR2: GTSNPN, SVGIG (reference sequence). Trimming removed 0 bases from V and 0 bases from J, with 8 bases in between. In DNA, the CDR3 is TGTGCCTGGAGTGTAGGGCTTATGAACACTGAAGCTTTCTTT. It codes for CAWSVGLMNTEAFF.

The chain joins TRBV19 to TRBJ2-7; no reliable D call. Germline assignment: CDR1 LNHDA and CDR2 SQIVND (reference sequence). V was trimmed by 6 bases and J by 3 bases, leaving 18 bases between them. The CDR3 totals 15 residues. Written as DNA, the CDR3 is TGTGCCAGTAGGTTGACCACCCTAACTATCTACGAGCAGTACTTC. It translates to CASRLTTLTIYEQYF.

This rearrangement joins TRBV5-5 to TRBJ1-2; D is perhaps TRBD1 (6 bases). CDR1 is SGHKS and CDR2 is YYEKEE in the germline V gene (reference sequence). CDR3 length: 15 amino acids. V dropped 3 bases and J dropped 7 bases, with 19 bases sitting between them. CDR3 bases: TGTGCCAGCAGCTCCGGATGGCAGGGGCACTTTGGCTACACCTTC. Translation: CASSSGWQGHFGYTF.

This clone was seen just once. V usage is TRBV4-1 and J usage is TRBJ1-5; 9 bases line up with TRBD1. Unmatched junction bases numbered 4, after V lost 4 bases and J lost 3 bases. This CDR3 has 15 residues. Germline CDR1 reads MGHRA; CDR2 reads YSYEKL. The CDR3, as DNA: TGCGCCAGCAGCCGTAGGGACAGGGACAATCAGCCCCAGCATTTT. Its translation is CASSRRDRDNQPQHF.

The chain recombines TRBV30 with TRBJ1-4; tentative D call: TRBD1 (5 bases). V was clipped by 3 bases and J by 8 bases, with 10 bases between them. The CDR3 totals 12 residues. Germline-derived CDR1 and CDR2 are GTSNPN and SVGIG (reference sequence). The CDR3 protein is CAWSQGWEKLFF. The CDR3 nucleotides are TGTGCCTGGAGCCAGGGCTGGGAAAAACTGTTTTTT. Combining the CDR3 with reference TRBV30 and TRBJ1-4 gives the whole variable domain SQTIHQWPATLVQPVGSPLSLECTVEGTSNPNLYWYRQAAGRGLQLLFYSVGIGQISSEVPQNLSASRPQDRQFILSSKKLLLSDSGFYLCAWSQGWEKLFFGSGTQLSVL.

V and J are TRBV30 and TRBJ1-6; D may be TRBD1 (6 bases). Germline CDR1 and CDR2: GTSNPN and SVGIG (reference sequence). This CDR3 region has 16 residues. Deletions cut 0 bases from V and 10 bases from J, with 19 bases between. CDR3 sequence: CAWSVRSSGAGSPLHF. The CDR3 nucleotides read TGTGCCTGGAGTGTACGTTCCTCAGGGGCCGGGTCACCCCTCCACTTT. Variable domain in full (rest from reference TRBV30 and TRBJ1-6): SQTIHQWPATLVQPVGSPLSLECTVEGTSNPNLYWYRQAAGRGLQLLFYSVGIGQISSEVPQNLSASRPQDRQFILSSKKLLLSDSGFYLCAWSVRSSGAGSPLHFGNGTRLTVT.

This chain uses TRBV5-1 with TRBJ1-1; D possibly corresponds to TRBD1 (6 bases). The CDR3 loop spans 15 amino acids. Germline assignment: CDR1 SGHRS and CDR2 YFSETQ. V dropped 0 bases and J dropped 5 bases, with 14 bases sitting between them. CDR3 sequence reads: CASSLEGRGRTEAFF. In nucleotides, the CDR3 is TGCGCCAGCAGCTTGGAGGGCAGGGGAAGAACTGAAGCTTTCTTT.

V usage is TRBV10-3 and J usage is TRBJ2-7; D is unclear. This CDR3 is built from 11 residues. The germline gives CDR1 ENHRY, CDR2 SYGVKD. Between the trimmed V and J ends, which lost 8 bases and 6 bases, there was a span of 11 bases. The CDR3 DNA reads TGTGCCATCTCGTCCCTCACCGAGCAGTACTTC. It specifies CAISSLTEQYF.

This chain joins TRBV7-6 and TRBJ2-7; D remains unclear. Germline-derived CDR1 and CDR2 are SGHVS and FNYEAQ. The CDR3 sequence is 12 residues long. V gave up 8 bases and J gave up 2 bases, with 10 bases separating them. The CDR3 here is CASSNRAYEQYF. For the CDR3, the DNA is TGTGCCAGCTCGAATAGGGCCTACGAGCAGTACTTC. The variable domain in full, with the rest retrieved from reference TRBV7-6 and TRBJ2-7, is GAGVSQSPRYKVTKRGQDVALRCDPISGHVSLYWYRQALGQGPEFLTYFNYEAQQDKSGLPNDRFSAERPEGSISTLTIQRTEQRDSAMYRCASSNRAYEQYFGPGTRLTVT.

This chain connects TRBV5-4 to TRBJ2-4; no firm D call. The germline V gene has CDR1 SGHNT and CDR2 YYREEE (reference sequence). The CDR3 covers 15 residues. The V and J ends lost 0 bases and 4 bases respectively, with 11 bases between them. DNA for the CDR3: TGTGCCAGCAGCTTGGAGGGTAGCCTGAAAAACATTCAGTACTTC. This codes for CASSLEGSLKNIQYF.

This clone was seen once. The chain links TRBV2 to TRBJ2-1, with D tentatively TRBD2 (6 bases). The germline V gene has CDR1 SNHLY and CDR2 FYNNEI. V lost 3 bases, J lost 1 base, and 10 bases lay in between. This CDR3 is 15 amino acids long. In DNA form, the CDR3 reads TGTGCCAGCAGTGAGCGGGGCTATTCCTACAATGAGCAGTTCTTC. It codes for CASSERGYSYNEQFF. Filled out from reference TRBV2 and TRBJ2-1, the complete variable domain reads EPEVTQTPSHQVTQMGQEVILRCVPISNHLYFYWYRQILGQKVEFLVSFYNNEISEKSEIFDDQFSVERPDGSNFTLKIRSTKLEDSAMYFCASSERGYSYNEQFFGPGTRLTVL.

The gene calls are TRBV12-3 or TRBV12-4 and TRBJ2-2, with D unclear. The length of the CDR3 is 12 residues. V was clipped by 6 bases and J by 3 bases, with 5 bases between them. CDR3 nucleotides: TGTGCCAGCAGGCGACACACCGGGGAGCTGTTTTTT. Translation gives CASRRHTGELFF.

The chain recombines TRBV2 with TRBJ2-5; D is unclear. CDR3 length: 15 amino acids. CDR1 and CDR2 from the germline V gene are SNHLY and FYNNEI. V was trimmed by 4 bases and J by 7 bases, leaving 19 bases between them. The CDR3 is CASSVSYPAARTQYF. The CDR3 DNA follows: TGTGCCAGCAGTGTAAGCTACCCCGCAGCTAGGACCCAGTACTTC.

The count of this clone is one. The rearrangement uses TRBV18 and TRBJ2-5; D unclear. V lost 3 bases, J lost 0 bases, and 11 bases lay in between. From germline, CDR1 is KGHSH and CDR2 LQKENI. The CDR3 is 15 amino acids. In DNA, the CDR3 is TGTGCCAGCTCACCGGTGACGGTGTACCAAGAGACCCAGTACTTC. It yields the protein CASSPVTVYQETQYF.

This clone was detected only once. The CDR3 nucleotides are TGTGCCAGCAGTCGGACCCTGTACAATGAGCAGTTCTTC. Its protein product is CASSRTLYNEQFF. The chain joins TRBV6-2 or TRBV6-3 to TRBJ2-1; D call uncertain. This CDR3 comprises 13 residues. The germline V gene has CDR1 MNHEY and CDR2 SVGEGT. V lost 5 bases to trimming and J lost 4 bases, with 9 bases between them.

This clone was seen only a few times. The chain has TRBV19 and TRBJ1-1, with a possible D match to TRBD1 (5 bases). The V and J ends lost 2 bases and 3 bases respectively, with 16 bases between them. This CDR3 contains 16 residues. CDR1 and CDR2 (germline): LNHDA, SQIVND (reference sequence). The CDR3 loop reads CASSIRQTLRDTEAFF. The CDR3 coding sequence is TGTGCCAGTAGTATACGACAGACTCTAAGGGACACTGAAGCTTTCTTT.

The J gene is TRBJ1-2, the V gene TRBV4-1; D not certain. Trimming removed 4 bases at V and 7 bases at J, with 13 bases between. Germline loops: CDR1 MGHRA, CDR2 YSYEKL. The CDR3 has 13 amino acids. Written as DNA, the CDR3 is TGCGCCAGCAGCCCAAAAGCCACAACTGGCTACACCTTC. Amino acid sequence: CASSPKATTGYTF.

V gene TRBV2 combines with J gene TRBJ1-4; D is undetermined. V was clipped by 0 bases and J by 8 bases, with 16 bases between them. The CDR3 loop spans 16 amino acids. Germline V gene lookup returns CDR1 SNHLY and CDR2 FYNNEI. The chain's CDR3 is CASSEALESWKEKLFF. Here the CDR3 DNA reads TGTGCCAGCAGTGAAGCGCTTGAATCATGGAAGGAAAAACTGTTTTTT.

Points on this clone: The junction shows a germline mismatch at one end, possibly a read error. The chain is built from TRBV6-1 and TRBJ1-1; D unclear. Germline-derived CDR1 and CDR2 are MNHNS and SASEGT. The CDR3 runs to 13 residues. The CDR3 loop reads CASREVGDTEAFF. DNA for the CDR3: TGTGCCAGCAGGGAAGTAGGAGACACTGAAGCTTTCTTT.

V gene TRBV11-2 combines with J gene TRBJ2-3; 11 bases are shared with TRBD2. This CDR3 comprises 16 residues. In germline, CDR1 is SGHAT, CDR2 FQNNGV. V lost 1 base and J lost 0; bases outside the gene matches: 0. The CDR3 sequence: CASSLGTSGSTDTQYF. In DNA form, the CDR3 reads TGTGCCAGCAGCTTAGGGACTAGCGGGAGCACAGATACGCAGTATTTT.

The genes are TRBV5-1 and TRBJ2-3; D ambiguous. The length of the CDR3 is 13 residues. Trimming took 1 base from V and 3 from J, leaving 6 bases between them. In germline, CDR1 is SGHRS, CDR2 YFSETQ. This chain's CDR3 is CASSLLSTDTQYF. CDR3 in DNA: TGCGCCAGCAGCTTGCTATCAACAGATACGCAGTATTTT.

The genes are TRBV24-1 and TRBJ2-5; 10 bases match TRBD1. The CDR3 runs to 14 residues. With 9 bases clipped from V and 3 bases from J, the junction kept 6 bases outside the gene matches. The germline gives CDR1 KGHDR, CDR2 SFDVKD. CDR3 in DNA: TGTGCCACCTCGACAGGGGGCAGGGAAGAGACCCAGTACTTC. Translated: CATSTGGREETQYF.

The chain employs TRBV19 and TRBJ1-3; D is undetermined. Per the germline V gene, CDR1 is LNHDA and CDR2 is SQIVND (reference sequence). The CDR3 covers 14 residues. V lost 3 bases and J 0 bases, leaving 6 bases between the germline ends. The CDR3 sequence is CASSIRLSGNTIYF. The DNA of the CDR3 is TGTGCCAGTAGTATTCGTCTCTCTGGAAACACCATATATTTT.